In this sample, the clone carrying this TCR beta chain turned up many times. What it binds is unknown. V lost 0 bases, J lost 2 bases, and 1 base stayed unmatched. This CDR3 spans 14 amino acids. CDR1 is SGHRS, CDR2 YFSETQ, per germline. The data belong to a study of blood T cells in healthy people across ages. It was with a sample-barcoded 5' primer and a J-beta primer mix that a second PCR of roughly 7 to 11 cycles was run. Each cDNA molecule was tagged by a template-switch adaptor that had 12 random nucleotides. Each CDR3 protein is one row after TCRdb ran MiXCR on the 5' RACE reads. The profile covers 800,000 to 950,000 distinct CDR3 sequences, with around 48% appearing a single time and 10% to 15% taken by the ten largest. Findings and caveats of the study: Diversity was estimated from one million T cells, and these estimates were considered underestimates. PBMC samples, being unsorted, prevented any conclusive comparison of naive and antigen-experienced cells.

This TCR came from a man aged 25-40 years in good health. Sequencing was carried out using blood. This sequence joins TRBV5-1 and TRBJ2-7, with 8 bases fitting TRBD1. The CDR3 is CASSLGTGTYEQYF. The DNA of the CDR3 is TGCGCCAGCAGCTTGGGGACAGGGACCTACGAGCAGTACTTC.